Listed here is a single T cell receptor (beta chain). Antigen unknown. This record belongs to a study of Graves' ophthalmopathy and Graves' hyperthyroidism. Study summary: Specimen type is peripheral blood, obtained at initial diagnosis before any treatment. Study-wide findings and caveats: The model's ophthalmopathy progression predictions had less than 71% sensitivity and 72.22% specificity. Most thyroid clonotypes with frequency above 0.001 were detected in blood too.

CDR1 GTSNPN and CDR2 SVGIG come from the germline V gene (reference sequence). The ends lost 3 bases at V and 7 bases at J; junction bases unmatched: 11. This CDR3 region has 14 residues. Excluded were patients with other autoimmune diseases, uncontrolled infections, pregnancy or lactation. Using RNA transcripts, the TCR beta CDR3 regions were amplified. First-round RT-PCR employed HTBI primers, with a second-round multiplex PCR after it. MiXCR was run by TCRdb on the multiplex PCR reads, yielding one entry per CDR3 protein. The data contain 450,000 or so distinct CDR3 sequences, 13% to 15% of them singletons.

What was sequenced was blood. This receptor was obtained from a woman aged 25 to 45 with Graves' ophthalmopathy. The gene calls are TRBV30 and TRBJ2-7; 8 bases align to TRBD1. CDR3 sequence: CAWRNLDRVGEQYF. The CDR3 DNA is TGTGCCTGGAGGAATTTGGACAGGGTGGGGGAGCAGTACTTC.